This is a list of T cell receptor beta chains from one sample in a study of blood T cells in healthy people across ages. Each CDR3 protein gets one entry after TCRdb re-called the 5' RACE reads with MiXCR. Among 850,000 to 1,000,000 distinct CDR3 sequences listed, about 48% were seen once. Sequencing used blood. Source of these receptors: a man between 25 and 39 years old in good health. The conserved cysteine and the conserved F or W are not part of the CDR3 here. The D gene is left open where the match is weak.

NA	TRBV5-1	TRBJ2-5	13	ASSLSGELQETQY
NA	TRBV27	NA	12	ASSFWGPNYEQY
NA	TRBV6-1	TRBJ2-3	13	ASSEPIGNTDTQY
TRBD1	TRBV28	TRBJ2-7	18	ASSLALTSLDRSTYHEQY
TRBD1	TRBV7-4	TRBJ1-4	12	AQSQGRGREKLF
NA	TRBV30	TRBJ1-1	9	AWSFGTEAF
NA	TRBV3-1	TRBJ2-1	16	ASSQLTLGEHAYNEQF
TRBD2	TRBV20-1	TRBJ2-3	14	SAVAGAAASTDTQY
NA	TRBV12-3/TRBV12-4	TRBJ2-4	10	ATEGSQNIQY
NA	TRBV6-1	TRBJ2-1	11	ASREGPGYEQF
NA	TRBV20-1	TRBJ1-4	12	SARARRGLEKLF
TRBD1	TRBV12-3/TRBV12-4	TRBJ1-2	12	ASRPAGGNYGYT
NA	TRBV4-2	TRBJ1-4	14	ASSQDLSVGKEKLF
TRBD2	TRBV18	TRBJ2-1	13	ASSQSSGPYNEQF
NA	TRBV5-1	TRBJ2-5	12	ASSPDPVEETQY
NA	TRBV28	TRBJ2-7	17	ASSLYWGTRRPSSYEQY
NA	TRBV5-6	TRBJ2-1	13	ASSRPSSGYNEQF
TRBD2	TRBV28	TRBJ2-5	12	ASRGPGLQETQY
NA	TRBV12-3/TRBV12-4	TRBJ2-3	13	ASSSPVLRTDAQY
NA	TRBV12-3/TRBV12-4	TRBJ2-7	10	ASSPRWGEQY
NA	TRBV20-1	TRBJ1-5	11	SALDRWNQPQH
TRBD2	TRBV7-2	TRBJ2-5	15	ASSLNRLAGSGETQY
NA	TRBV29-1	TRBJ2-3	12	SVEDRGKRDTQY
NA	TRBV7-9	TRBJ2-7	13	ASSSISGPHDEQY